The subject of this entry is one TCR beta chain. The clone's antigen remains unknown. Base qualities are not recorded, but no much larger clone differs from it by a single base. At diagnosis, tumor, uninvolved tumor-adjacent lung and peripheral blood were collected and then preserved as a mix of FFPE and fresh-frozen material. Blood samples were analyzed as peripheral blood mononuclear cells for TCR repertoire profiling. TCR beta CDR3 regions were sequenced from DNA using the immunoSEQ Assay. The paper's data handling went like this. To compute T cell density, TCR beta template counts were normalized to usable DNA, which was estimated by amplifying housekeeping genes. Richness was estimated using the preseqR package, with extrapolation to 400,000 templates for PBMC samples and to 120,000 templates for tissue samples. Clonality was taken to be one minus Pielou's evenness. Tissue-enriched TCRs were identified through differential abundance testing performed on productive amino-acid clonotypes, with a minimum total count of 5 and an alpha of 0.1. The Jaccard Index and the Morisita Overlap Index were used to measure repertoire overlap between compartments. GLIPH grouped TCR beta CDR3s together with public tetramer-defined viral CDR3s, and a viral motif had to include at least three viral sequences and also show V-gene enrichment. This immuneACCESS table, as held by TCRdb, lists in-frame sequences with V and J called but not all clones. Of the missing ones, under half trace to an unresolved V gene in checked studies; the others have no known cause. V, J and clone size are taken as reported in that table, and D and trimming were inferred from the DNA itself. For this sample there are approximately 52,000 clones; about 80% appear just once. 17% of the sample goes to the ten largest clones.

Taken from the germline V gene (reference sequence), the CDR1 and CDR2 loops are LNHDA and SQIVND. V was cut back by 2 bases and J by 5 bases, leaving a gap of 15 bases between them. Taken from cysteine to phenylalanine, the CDR3 has 15 residues. Solely the CDR3 DNA is kept, with 45 bases framed from the first base. The data derive from a study of T cells in localized non-small cell lung cancer (dated by TCRdb to 2020 to 2022). Turning to the overall study: Comparing tumors with uninvolved tumor-adjacent lungs, the study looked at the T cell repertoires of 200 to 250 patients with early-stage NSCLC. All 250 or so NSCLC patients in the cohort were treatment-naive and had localized lung tumors that were resected. A mean age of roughly 64 years was recorded for the NSCLC patients, of whom more than 120 were male and 95 to 110 were female. What the work shows at the level of the full study, not this receptor alone: Because multi-region sequencing of the tumors was not done, intratumor heterogeneity could not be ruled out. Longer overall survival was associated with higher T cell density in blood, whereas shorter survival was associated with higher clonality in adjacent lung. Since the design was exploratory, TCR variables were selected using unadjusted p-values with no false-discovery rate correction. The highest T cell clonality was observed in uninvolved tumor-adjacent lung, where clonality exceeded that of tumor, suggesting that antigenic responses were more focused in uninvolved tumor-adjacent lung. Of the top 100 tumor clones, a median of approximately 60 were detected in paired uninvolved adjacent lung; around 27 were also among that lung's top 100.

Recombination joined TRBV19 with TRBJ2-5; the D region possibly corresponds to TRBD1 (6 bases align). The source was peripheral blood, collected before any cancer treatment. The clonotype comes from a man between 35 and 75 years old with stage I squamous cell lung carcinoma. The CDR3 loop reads CASSIRAGVGETQYF. At the DNA level, the sequence is TGTGCCAGTAGTATAAGGGCAGGGGTTGGGGAGACCCAGTACTTC.